This T cell receptor beta chain was sequenced for a study of CD8 T cells in ankylosing spondylitis. The sample holds many counts of this clonotype. TCRdb recomputed calls from the 5' RACE reads with MiXCR, one row per CDR3 protein. The sample consists of around 150,000 distinct CDR3 sequences, about a third of them appearing once. CDR1 and CDR2 (germline): SEHNR, FQNEAQ (reference sequence). This CDR3 is built from 14 residues. V was pared by 5 bases and J by 2 bases, with 3 bases of the junction left unmatched. The J gene is TRBJ1-3, the V gene TRBV7-9; TRBD1 agrees at 7 bases. The clonotype was recovered from a male donor with ankylosing spondylitis. The source material was synovial fluid, either unsorted or a sorted T cell fraction (not recorded which). CDR3 sequence: CASSRGTAGNTIYF. CDR3 nucleotide sequence: TGTGCCAGCAGCCGCGGGACAGCTGGAAACACCATATATTTT. Full variable domain (outside the CDR3, taken from reference TRBV7-9 and TRBJ1-3): DTGVSQNPRHKITKRGQNVTFRCDPISEHNRLYWYRQTLGQGPEFLTYFQNEAQLEKSRLLSDRFSAERPKGSFSTLEIQRTEQGDSAMYLCASSRGTAGNTIYFGEGSWLTVV.